Listed here is a single TCR beta chain. TCRdb's copy holds only in-frame clones and misses some; the assay was immunoSEQ multiplex PCR. In the table there are 180,000 or so clones, about 83% of which are singletons. The sample is drawn from a study of blood T cell repertoires in COVID-19. The CDR3 is made up of 13 amino acids. V was pared by 0 bases and J by 8 bases, with 10 bases between. CDR1 and CDR2 (germline): KGHSH, LQKENI. This chain uses TRBV18 with TRBJ1-2, with TRBD1 as a possible D gene (5 bases). The TCR comes from a woman between 50 and 59 years old in a cohort exposed to, infected with or recovered from COVID-19 (not recorded which). The sequencing input was PBMCs or T cells enriched from blood (not recorded which). CDR3 in DNA: TGTGCCAGCTCACCACCGGAAGGGGTGGGCTACACCTTC. It is translated as CASSPPEGVGYTF.